Listed below are T cell receptor beta chains from one sample, sequenced in a study of OX40 agonist ivuxolimab in advanced cancers. The repertoire was sequenced with immunoSEQ multiplex PCR; TCRdb's copy has only in-frame clones and lacks some. Of 50,000 to 80,000 clones listed, around four fifths were seen once; the top ten hold 9.8%. The sequencing here drew on CD4+ or CD8+ T cells sorted from blood, taken in a trial of the OX40 agonist ivuxolimab. The receptor source for this set is an adult with an advanced solid tumor such as melanoma, head and neck, liver or kidney cancer. The CDR3 runs from the conserved cysteine through the conserved F or W. A D gene is named only where the DNA matches it firmly. Clone size is given for some rows only: seen once, a few or many times, or a class if the clone is expanded.

v_call	d_call	j_call	clone_size	cdr3_nt	cdr3_aa
TRBV10-3	-	TRBJ2-7	-	TGTGCCATCAGTGAGTCGAAATGGGGGTACGAGCAGTACTTC	CAISESKWGYEQYF
TRBV5-5	-	TRBJ1-1	-	TGTGCCAGCAGCTGGGGGAGCGGGACTTCGCCCCTGAGGGGCACTGAAGCTTTCTTT	CASSWGSGTSPLRGTEAFF
TRBV7-2	TRBD2	TRBJ2-3	-	TGTGCCAGCAGTCAGCGGGGGGCGGATACGCAGTATTTT	CASSQRGADTQYF
TRBV7-2	TRBD1	TRBJ1-2	-	TGTGCCAGCAGTTCGGGGACAGGGGGCTATTTGGATGGCTACACCTTC	CASSSGTGGYLDGYTF
TRBV29-1	-	TRBJ2-2	-	TGCAGCGCGCGGAACGGGCCTCCGGCCGGGGAGCTGTTTTTT	CSARNGPPAGELFF
TRBV25-1	-	TRBJ1-2	-	TGTGCCAGCAGTGACCCCACAGTTAACTATGGCTACACCTTC	CASSDPTVNYGYTF
TRBV2	TRBD1	TRBJ1-2	-	TGTGCCAGCAGTGAACGGGACAGCCTATACTATGGCTACACCTTC	CASSERDSLYYGYTF
TRBV6-7	TRBD1	TRBJ2-3	many	TGTGCCAGCAGCCGGGACAGGATTTTTTCGAATGCCACAGATACGCAGTATTTT	CASSRDRIFSNATDTQYF
TRBV6-8	-	TRBJ1-6	-	TGTGCCAGCAGTGGGAGTTTGGGGTTTAATTCACCCCTCCACTTT	CASSGSLGFNSPLHF
TRBV28	-	TRBJ1-3	-	TGTGCCAGCAGTTCATACAGGGATGGAAACACCATATATTTT	CASSSYRDGNTIYF
TRBV19	-	TRBJ2-5	few	TGTGCCAGTAGAAAGGACTTTGGGGAGACCCAGTACTTC	CASRKDFGETQYF
TRBV4-1	-	TRBJ1-6	-	TGCGCCAGCAGCCCAGAACGGGGCTCACCCCTCCACTTT	CASSPERGSPLHF
TRBV27	-	TRBJ1-4	-	TGTGCCAGCAGCCCAGGGGTTGCGAGTGAAAAACTGTTTTTT	CASSPGVASEKLFF
TRBV28	TRBD1	TRBJ2-7	-	TGTGCCAGCAGTCAACCGACAGGGTTGTCCTACGAGCAGTACTTC	CASSQPTGLSYEQYF
TRBV16	-	TRBJ1-5	few	TGTGCCAGCAGCTTACTGTTGACAGCGGGCAATCAGCCCCAGCATTTT	CASSLLLTAGNQPQHF
TRBV18	-	TRBJ1-5	-	TGTGCCAGCTCACCAACCCGGAGTTACAATCAGCCCCAGCATTTT	CASSPTRSYNQPQHF
TRBV7-7	TRBD1	TRBJ1-6	-	TGTGCTAGCAGCGCCCCTAGGGACAGGGAAAACGAGGGCAATTCACCCCTCCACTTT	CASSAPRDRENEGNSPLHF
TRBV6-1	-	TRBJ1-2	-	TGTGCCAGCAGTGAAGTTTTAGGCGTCTATGGCTACACCTTC	CASSEVLGVYGYTF
TRBV19	-	TRBJ1-5	-	TGTGCCAGTAGTATCACGCGGGATCAGCCCCAGCATTTT	CASSITRDQPQHF
TRBV5-5	-	TRBJ2-7	-	TGTGCCACCTCGGCGCAGAACAGGGTGTCCTACGAGCAGTACTTC	CATSAQNRVSYEQYF
TRBV10-3	TRBD1	TRBJ2-1	once	TGTGCCACTGGGACAGGGGTTTACAATGAGCAGTTCTTC	CATGTGVYNEQFF
TRBV7-8	-	TRBJ1-2	-	TGTGCCAGCAGCCCCGTGTCAGGGACGGGCAACTATGGCTACACCTTC	CASSPVSGTGNYGYTF
TRBV19	-	TRBJ2-2	-	TGTGCCAGTAGTATCGGGCCAGGGTTTTCCCCTACCACCGGGGAGCTGTTTTTT	CASSIGPGFSPTTGELFF
TRBV27	-	TRBJ2-7	-	TGTGCCAGCAGTCCCTTTCTCGGAAGGTCCTCCTACGAGCAGTACTTC	CASSPFLGRSSYEQYF
TRBV5-1	-	TRBJ1-1	-	TGCGCCAGTCGAAATCCGAACACTGAAGCTTTCTTT	CASRNPNTEAFF
TRBV4-1	-	TRBJ1-6	-	TGCGCCAGCAGCCAAGATCGGTGGAATTCACCCCTCCACTTT	CASSQDRWNSPLHF
TRBV5-1	TRBD1	TRBJ2-7	-	TGCGCCAGCAGCTTGGTTCTGACAGGGGGGGACGAGCAGTACTTC	CASSLVLTGGDEQYF